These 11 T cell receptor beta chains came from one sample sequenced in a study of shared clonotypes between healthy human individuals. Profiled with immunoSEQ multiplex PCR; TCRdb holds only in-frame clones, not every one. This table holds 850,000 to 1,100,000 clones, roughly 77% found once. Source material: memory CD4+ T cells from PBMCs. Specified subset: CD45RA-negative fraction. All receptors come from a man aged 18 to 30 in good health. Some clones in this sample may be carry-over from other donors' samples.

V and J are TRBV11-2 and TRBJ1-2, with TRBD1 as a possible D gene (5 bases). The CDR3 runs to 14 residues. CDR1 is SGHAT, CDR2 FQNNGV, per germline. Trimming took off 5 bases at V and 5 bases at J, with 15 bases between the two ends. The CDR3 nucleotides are TGTGCCAGCAGCCTAGCCGGGACGGTTTATGGCTACACCTTC. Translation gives CASSLAGTVYGYTF.

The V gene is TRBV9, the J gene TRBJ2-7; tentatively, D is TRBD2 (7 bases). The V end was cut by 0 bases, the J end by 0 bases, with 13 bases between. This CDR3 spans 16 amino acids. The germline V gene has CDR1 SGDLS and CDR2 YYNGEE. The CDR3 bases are TGTGCCAGCAGCGTAGGGGCGGGGGCAACCTCCTACGAGCAGTACTTC. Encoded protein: CASSVGAGATSYEQYF.

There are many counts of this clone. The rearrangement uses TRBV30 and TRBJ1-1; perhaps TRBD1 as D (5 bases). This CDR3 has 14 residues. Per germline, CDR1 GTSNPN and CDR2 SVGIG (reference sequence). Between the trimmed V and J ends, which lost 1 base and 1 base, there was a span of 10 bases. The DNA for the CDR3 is TGTGCCTGGAGTGAGGACACTAAGAACACTGAAGCTTTCTTT. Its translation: CAWSEDTKNTEAFF. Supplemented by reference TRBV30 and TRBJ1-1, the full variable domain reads SQTIHQWPATLVQPVGSPLSLECTVEGTSNPNLYWYRQAAGRGLQLLFYSVGIGQISSEVPQNLSASRPQDRQFILSSKKLLLSDSGFYLCAWSEDTKNTEAFFGQGTRLTVV.

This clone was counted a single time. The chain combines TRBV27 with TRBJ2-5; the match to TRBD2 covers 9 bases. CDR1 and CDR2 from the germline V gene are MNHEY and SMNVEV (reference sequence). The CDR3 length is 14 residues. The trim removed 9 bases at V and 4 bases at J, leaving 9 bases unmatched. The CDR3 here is CARELAGARETQYF. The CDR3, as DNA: TGTGCCAGGGAGTTAGCGGGAGCCAGAGAGACCCAGTACTTC.

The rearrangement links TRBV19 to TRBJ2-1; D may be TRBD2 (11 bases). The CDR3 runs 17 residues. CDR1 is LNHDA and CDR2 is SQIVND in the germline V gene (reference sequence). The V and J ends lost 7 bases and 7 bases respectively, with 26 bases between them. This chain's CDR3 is CASMDRGGTSGRNEQFF. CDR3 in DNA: TGTGCCAGTATGGACAGGGGGGGGACTAGCGGACGGAATGAGCAGTTCTTC.

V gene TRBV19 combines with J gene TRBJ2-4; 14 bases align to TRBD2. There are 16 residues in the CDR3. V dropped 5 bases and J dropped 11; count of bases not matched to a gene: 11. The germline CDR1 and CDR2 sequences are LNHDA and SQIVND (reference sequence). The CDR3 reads CASSQEGLAGVVFQYF. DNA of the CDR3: TGTGCCAGTAGTCAAGAGGGACTAGCGGGAGTAGTCTTTCAGTACTTC. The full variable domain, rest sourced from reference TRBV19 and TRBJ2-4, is DGGITQSPKYLFRKEGQNVTLSCEQNLNHDAMYWYRQDPGQGLRLIYYSQIVNDFQKGDIAEGYSVSREKKESFPLTVTSAQKNPTAFYLCASSQEGLAGVVFQYFGAGTRLSVL.

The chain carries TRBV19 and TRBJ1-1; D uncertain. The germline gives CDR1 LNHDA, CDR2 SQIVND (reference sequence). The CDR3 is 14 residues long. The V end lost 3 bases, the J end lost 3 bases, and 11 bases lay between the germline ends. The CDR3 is CASSMAEWDTEAFF. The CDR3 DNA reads TGTGCCAGTAGTATGGCTGAGTGGGACACTGAAGCTTTCTTT.

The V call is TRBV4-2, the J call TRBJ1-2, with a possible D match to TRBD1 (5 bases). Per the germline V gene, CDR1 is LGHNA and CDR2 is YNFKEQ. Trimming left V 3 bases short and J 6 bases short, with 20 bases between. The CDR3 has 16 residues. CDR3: CASSQVQASPGDGYTF. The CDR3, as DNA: TGTGCCAGCAGCCAGGTCCAAGCGAGCCCGGGGGATGGCTACACCTTC.

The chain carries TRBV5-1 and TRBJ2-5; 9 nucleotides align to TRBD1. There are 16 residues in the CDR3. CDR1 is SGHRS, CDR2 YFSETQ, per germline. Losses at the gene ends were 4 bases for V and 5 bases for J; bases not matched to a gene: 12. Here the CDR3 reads CASSVAGTGKGETQYF. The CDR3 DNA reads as TGCGCCAGCAGCGTGGCCGGGACAGGGAAAGGGGAGACCCAGTACTTC.

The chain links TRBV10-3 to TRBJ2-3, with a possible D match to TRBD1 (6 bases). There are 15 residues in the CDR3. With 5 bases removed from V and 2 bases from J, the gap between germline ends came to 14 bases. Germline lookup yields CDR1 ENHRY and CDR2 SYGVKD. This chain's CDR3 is CAISTPGHNTDTQYF. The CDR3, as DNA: TGTGCCATCAGTACCCCGGGACACAACACAGATACGCAGTATTTT.

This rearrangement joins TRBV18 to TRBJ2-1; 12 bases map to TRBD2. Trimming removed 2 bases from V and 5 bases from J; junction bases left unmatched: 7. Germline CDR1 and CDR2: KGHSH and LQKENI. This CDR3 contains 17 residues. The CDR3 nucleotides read TGTGCCAGCTCACCAGGGACTAGCGGGCTAAAACACAATGAGCAGTTCTTC. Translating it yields CASSPGTSGLKHNEQFF.